The source of this T cell receptor beta chain is a study of shared clonotypes between healthy human individuals (dated by TCRdb to the early 2020s). As for the study more broadly: The cohort included three men and a couple of women between 18 and 49 years of age. Per donor, three plates each were used for CD4 naive and CD4 memory, two for CD8 naive, and one for CD8 memory. To estimate repertoire size and how much clonotypes are shared between individuals, the study performed deep sequencing of blood TCR repertoires from a few healthy adults. To increase sequencing depth and limit assay-specific biases, TCR repertoire library preparation and sequencing were carried out by different laboratories using diverse techniques. Each donor's leukapheresis produced roughly between roughly 0.9 and 8.9 billion PBMCs. Study-wide conclusions, independent of this receptor: Naive subsets generally had larger estimated clonotype richness than memory subsets. Sampling was restricted to blood, and TCR repertoires in tissues likely differ from the TCR repertoires found in blood. Based on pairwise subsampling, the degree of clonotype sharing among donors was expected to be affected by sequencing depth. Approximately 5% of naive CD4, 3.5% of naive CD8, approximately 2.2% of memory CD4, and 0.4% of memory CD8 clonotypes were shared across several donors. Compared with non-shared clonotypes, the clonotypes found in all four sorted-subset donors had higher generation probabilities. Because the study included only a small number of donors, the genetic and exposure-history diversity represented was limited. Rarefaction of sorted-subset datasets indicated incomplete sequencing despite the large sequencing depth.

V was cut back by 5 bases and J by 5 bases, leaving a gap of 12 bases between them. Taken from cysteine to phenylalanine, the CDR3 has 14 residues. Of the read, only the CDR3 DNA is kept; its 42 bases are in frame from base 1. CDR1 and CDR2, looked up from the germline V gene, are LGHNA and YSLEER. For this clone: Its antigen is not yet known. No per-base quality is available; no much larger clone lies one base away.

Using the deep immunoSEQ assay, TCR CDR3 regions were amplified from genomic DNA by multiplex PCR. Extracted genomic DNA from each cell subset was spread evenly across all wells of several immunoSEQ 96-well plates, with each plate serving as a replicate. Each replicate PCR for sorted subsets received roughly 0.2 ug genomic DNA, equal to roughly 30,000 T cell genomes. Purified libraries were measured with a Qubit 3.0 fluorometer, size-checked on a Bioanalyzer 2100, and measured again with the KAPA Library Quantification kit. Every immunoSEQ 96-well plate was sequenced on a dedicated single-read 150-cycle Illumina NextSeq 550 flow cell. The source study handled its data this way. The immunoSEQ output contained only junctional sequences without quality scores, so filtering could not match that applied to full-length reads. Sequences were annotated with PyIR, a Python wrapper for IgBLAST v1.9, using IMGT germline references to assign V/J genes and CDR3. Any read was removed if the V/J assignment was weak (E-value above 1e-6), the CDR3 was missing, or the read contained stop codons, out-of-frame junctions, or ambiguous translated residues. V3J clonotypes were defined as sequences sharing an identical inferred V gene, J gene, and CDR3 amino acid sequence. Percentage overlap between repertoires was calculated by dividing the number of shared unique clonotypes by the size of the smaller repertoire. Repertoire richness was assessed with RTK rarefaction, the Chao1 estimator, and Recon v2.1 estimates of unobserved clonotypes. OLGA was used to compute generation probabilities for all TCRbeta clonotypes that the gDNA method yielded from several donors. The source is immuneACCESS, and TCRdb retained only in-frame sequences with V and J called. Part of the clones is not carried over; for the studies checked, unresolved V genes explain less than half of this, and the remainder is unexplained. That table gives V, J and clone size, and the DNA gave D and trimming. Across this sample there are 850,000 to 1,200,000 clones, with more than 60% seen only once. Of the sample, about 1.5% is held by the ten largest clones.

Healthy HIV-negative adults with no recently reported acute infections or vaccinations were included as donors. Every donor was a Caucasian adult residing in Nashville, Tennessee, USA. CD4+ T cells were enriched through magnetic negative selection, after which naive cells were positively selected on CD45RA and the remaining negative fraction served as the memory subset. After blood collection by leukapheresis, PBMCs were isolated using Ficoll-Histopaque density gradient centrifugation and then cryopreserved in the vapor phase of liquid nitrogen. Analytical flow cytometry was used to check the purity and quantity of each magnetically sorted T cell population. Genomic DNA was isolated from each sorted fraction and quantified by UV absorbance on a Nanodrop 2000c.

The sequence came from a man aged 18 to 30 in good health. This chain joins TRBV4-3 to TRBJ2-2; the D gene is possibly TRBD2, with 5 bases matching. Sequenced: memory CD4+ T cells sorted from blood. The cell subset or site label corresponds to: CD45RA-negative fraction. The DNA is as follows: TGCGCCAGCAGCGGGGAGATGTTGACCGGGGAGCTGTTTTTT. Its product reads: CASSGEMLTGELFF.